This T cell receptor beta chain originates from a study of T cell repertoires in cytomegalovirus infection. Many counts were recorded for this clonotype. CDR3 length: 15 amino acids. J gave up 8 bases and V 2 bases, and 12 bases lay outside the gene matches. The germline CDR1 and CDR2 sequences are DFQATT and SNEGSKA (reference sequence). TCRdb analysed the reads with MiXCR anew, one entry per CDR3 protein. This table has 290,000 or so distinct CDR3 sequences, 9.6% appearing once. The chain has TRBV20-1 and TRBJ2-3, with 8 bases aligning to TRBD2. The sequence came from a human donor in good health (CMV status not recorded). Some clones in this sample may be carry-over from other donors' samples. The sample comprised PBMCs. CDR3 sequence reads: CSARTRGATVVTQYF. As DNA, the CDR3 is TGCAGTGCTAGAACGCGGGGGGCCACCGTCGTTACGCAGTATTTT.